These T cell receptor beta chains were read from a single sample in a study of T cell clonotyping in hematopoietic cell transplantation. TCRdb's table, derived via immunoSEQ multiplex PCR, lists solely in-frame clones and lacks some. The data show fewer than 80,000 clones, just under 95% seen once. The sample comprised peripheral blood mononuclear cells. These receptors were taken from a middle-aged man in good health. Some clones in this sample may be carry-over from other donors' samples. Both conserved end residues are part of each CDR3. Fields, in order: J gene, V gene, clone size, D gene, CDR3 DNA, CDR3 protein. D genes are given only for firm matches. Clone size is not always given. Where it is, it says once, few, many or a class for expanded clones.

TRBJ1-2,TRBV6-4,few,.,TGTGCCAGCAGTGACTCCTCGGGGGGCCAAGATGGCTACACCTTC,CASSDSSGGQDGYTF
TRBJ1-1,TRBV5-1,once,TRBD1,TGCGCCAGCAGCCCGGGACAGGGGTGGACTGAAGCTTTCTTT,CASSPGQGWTEAFF
TRBJ1-5,TRBV5-4,.,TRBD1,TGTGCCAGCAGCGAGGGACAGGGGAATCAGCCCCAGCATTTT,CASSEGQGNQPQHF
TRBJ2-7,TRBV13,.,TRBD2,TGTGCCAGCAGCTTAGGGGCTAGCGGGAGCACCTACGAGCAGTACTTC,CASSLGASGSTYEQYF
TRBJ2-5,TRBV9,.,.,TGTGCCAGCAGCGTCCTGGCTGGGATGGGGGAGACCCAGTACTTC,CASSVLAGMGETQYF
TRBJ2-7,TRBV28,.,.,TGTGCCAGCAGTTTTGGTGGCGAGCAGTACTTC,CASSFGGEQYF
TRBJ1-3,TRBV19,.,TRBD1,TGTGCCAGTATTCGAACAGGGGGTGGAAACACCATATATTTT,CASIRTGGGNTIYF
TRBJ1-5,TRBV29-1,.,.,TGCAGCGTTGGGCTGCCCAATCAGCCCCAGCATTTT,CSVGLPNQPQHF
TRBJ1-4,TRBV6-6,once,.,TGTGCCGGAAGTACAGGGACTAATGAAAAACTGTTTTTT,CAGSTGTNEKLFF
TRBJ2-3,TRBV19,.,.,TGTGCCAGTAGCCCCGGGACGGGGTTCACAGATACGCAGTATTTT,CASSPGTGFTDTQYF
TRBJ2-7,TRBV6-1,once,.,TGTGCCAGCAGTGCGTACCCTCCGGGACGGATCTCCTACGAGCAGTACTTC,CASSAYPPGRISYEQYF
TRBJ1-1,TRBV7-8,.,.,TGTGCCAGCAGCAAACTCCCAGGGGAGAACACTGAAGCTTTCTTT,CASSKLPGENTEAFF
TRBJ1-1,TRBV20-1,.,.,TGCAGTGCTAGTGTAGCTTTCTTT,CSASVAFF
TRBJ1-5,TRBV4-3,.,.,TGCGCCAGCAGCCAAGGTATTGACGGTAGCCAGCCCCAGCATTTT,CASSQGIDGSQPQHF
TRBJ1-6,TRBV2,.,.,TGTGCCAGCAGTGATAGGCAGCCGCAGGTTTCACCCCTCCACTTT,CASSDRQPQVSPLHF
TRBJ1-5,TRBV6-1,.,.,TGTGCCAGCGGGACGGGACAGCCCCAGCATTTT,CASGTGQPQHF
TRBJ2-5,TRBV2,.,.,TGTGCCAGCAGCCTGAACAGGCCAAACCAAGAGACCCAGTACTTC,CASSLNRPNQETQYF
TRBJ2-3,TRBV25-1,.,.,TGTGCCAGCTCCCTTTCGGGAGATACGCAGTATTTT,CASSLSGDTQYF
TRBJ2-5,TRBV5-4,.,TRBD2,TGTGCCAGCAGCTTGGTGTCTCGCGGGGGGGCCGGGGAGACCCAGTACTTC,CASSLVSRGGAGETQYF
TRBJ2-2,TRBV23-1,.,TRBD1,TGCGCCAGCAGTCCCCTAGAGGACAGGGTACACGGGGAGCTGTTTTTT,CASSPLEDRVHGELFF
TRBJ2-3,TRBV7-2,.,TRBD2,TGTGCCAGCAGCTTAGTCCCTAGCGGGAGAATCTTAGATACGCAGTATTTT,CASSLVPSGRILDTQYF
TRBJ2-1,TRBV30,.,TRBD2,TGTGCCTGGAGTGTAGAATATTCTCTTCGGACTAGCGGGACAAGCTCCTACAATGAGCAGTTCTTC,CAWSVEYSLRTSGTSSYNEQFF
TRBJ2-5,TRBV7-2,.,TRBD2,TGTGCCAGCAGCGCCTCGGGGGGGCAAGAGACCCAGTACTTC,CASSASGGQETQYF
TRBJ2-7,TRBV9,.,.,TGTGCCAGCAGCGCATCACCAGGGGATGAGCAGTACTTC,CASSASPGDEQYF
TRBJ2-1,TRBV6-5,.,TRBD2,TGTGCCAGCAGCACCCGGGGGGGATGGGGCAATGAGCAGTTCTTC,CASSTRGGWGNEQFF
TRBJ1-6,TRBV2,.,.,TGTGCCAGCAGTCCCGTTAATTCACCCCTCCACTTT,CASSPVNSPLHF
TRBJ2-7,TRBV5-1,.,.,TGCGCCAGCAGCCCAACCCCAGGGGTTACCTACGAGCAGTACTTC,CASSPTPGVTYEQYF
TRBJ2-1,TRBV6-5,.,TRBD2,TGTGCCAGCAGTTTACGTGGGACTAGCGGGGGGAATGAGCAGTTCTTC,CASSLRGTSGGNEQFF